The 24 T cell receptor beta chains below all came from one sample that was sequenced in a study of response to subunit inactivated influenza vaccine. Each CDR3 protein gets one entry after TCRdb re-called the RT-PCR reads with MiXCR. The table records some 500,000 distinct CDR3 sequences, approximately 15% of them present only once. Source: CD4+ T cells sorted from PBMCs, taken less than 30 months after vaccination. The source is a man between 50 and 75 years old who received an inactivated influenza vaccine.

Only a few counts were recorded for this clonotype. The J gene is TRBJ2-3, the V gene TRBV18; no firm D call. Germline lookup yields CDR1 KGHSH and CDR2 LQKENI. The CDR3 spans 14 residues. The V end was cut by 3 bases, the J end by 2 bases, with 9 bases between. This chain's CDR3 is CASSPLTNTDTQYF. CDR3 sequence (DNA): TGTGCCAGCTCACCCCTGACAAACACAGATACGCAGTATTTT. Looking up the rest from reference TRBV18 and TRBJ2-3 gives the full variable domain: NAGVMQNPRHLVRRRGQEARLRCSPMKGHSHVYWYRQLPEEGLKFMVYLQKENIIDESGMPKERFSAEFPKEGPSILRIQQVVRGDSAAYFCASSPLTNTDTQYFGPGTRLTVL.

The rearrangement joins TRBV5-1 to TRBJ2-1; 9 bases agree with TRBD2. The V segment lost 1 base and the J segment 2 bases; nucleotides outside the gene matches: 4. The CDR3 length is 16 residues. CDR1 and CDR2 (germline): SGHRS, YFSETQ. In nucleotides, the CDR3 is TGCGCCAGCAGCTTGATGGCTAGCGGGACCTACAATGAGCAGTTCTTC. Translation gives CASSLMASGTYNEQFF. Full variable domain (outside the CDR3, taken from reference TRBV5-1 and TRBJ2-1): KAGVTQTPRYLIKTRGQQVTLSCSPISGHRSVSWYQQTPGQGLQFLFEYFSETQRNKGNFPGRFSGRQFSNSRSEMNVSTLELGDSALYLCASSLMASGTYNEQFFGPGTRLTVL.

This chain links TRBV20-1 with TRBJ2-7; possibly TRBD1 for D (6 bases). The V gene lost 2 bases and the J gene lost 6 bases, with 14 bases spanning the gap. The CDR3 is made up of 13 amino acids. CDR1 and CDR2 (germline): DFQATT, SNEGSKA (reference sequence). CDR3: CSARRDTGSEQYF. As DNA, the CDR3 is TGCAGTGCTAGAAGGGACACTGGGTCCGAGCAGTACTTC.

The genes are TRBV20-1 and TRBJ2-1; tentative D call: TRBD2 (5 bases). Deletions cut 3 bases from V and 10 bases from J, with 10 bases between. Germline V gene data show CDR1 as DFQATT and CDR2 as SNEGSKA (reference sequence). The CDR3 length is 11 residues. CDR3 nucleotides: TGCAGTGCTAGGGGTACTAGGGAGCAGTTCTTC. Translated: CSARGTREQFF.

The chain is built from TRBV9 and TRBJ2-7, with 10 bases identical to TRBD1. The CDR3 extends over 16 amino acids. The germline gives CDR1 SGDLS, CDR2 YYNGEE. Trimming removed 3 bases from V and 2 bases from J; junction bases left unmatched: 8. Written as DNA, the CDR3 is TGTGCCAGCAGCGAGGGACCGGGACAGGGGACCTACGAGCAGTACTTC. The encoded protein is CASSEGPGQGTYEQYF. Combining the CDR3 with reference TRBV9 and TRBJ2-7 gives the whole variable domain DSGVTQTPKHLITATGQRVTLRCSPRSGDLSVYWYQQSLDQGLQFLIQYYNGEERAKGNILERFSAQQFPDLHSELNLSSLELGDSALYFCASSEGPGQGTYEQYFGPGTRLTVT.

The chain carries TRBV20-1 and TRBJ2-1; 8 positions match TRBD1. CDR1 DFQATT and CDR2 SNEGSKA come from the germline V gene (reference sequence). The CDR3 runs to 18 residues. After removal of 4 bases from V and 0 bases from J, the junction contained 14 bases not matched to a gene. CDR3 sequence (DNA): TGCAGTGCTAAGGGGACAGGACCGCGCAAAGACTCCTACAATGAGCAGTTCTTC. Residues: CSAKGTGPRKDSYNEQFF.

Judged by abundance, this clonotype is medium-sized. V and J are TRBV28 and TRBJ2-5; tentative D call: TRBD2 (6 bases). The germline V gene encodes CDR1 MDHEN and CDR2 SYDVKM. The CDR3 has 16 residues. Trimming took 2 bases from V and 1 from J, leaving 14 bases between them. CDR3 in DNA: TGTGCCAGCAGTTTAGAGGGAGGAGGCTTCCAAGAGACCCAGTACTTC. Its translation: CASSLEGGGFQETQYF.

This clonotype was detected a few times. The J gene is TRBJ2-7, the V gene TRBV20-1; possible D gene TRBD1, 7 bases. The CDR3 covers 15 residues. Trimming took off 3 bases at V and 0 bases at J, with 15 bases between the two ends. Germline loops: CDR1 DFQATT, CDR2 SNEGSKA (reference sequence). This CDR3 is CSASNRRDSSYEQYF. The CDR3, as DNA: TGCAGTGCTAGTAACCGGCGGGACAGCTCCTACGAGCAGTACTTC.

As regards this clonotype: A much larger clone lies one base from this, so it may be a read error. V and J are TRBV2 and TRBJ1-1; D may be TRBD1 (5 bases). Trimming took off 7 bases at V and 0 bases at J, with 9 bases between the two ends. The germline V gene has CDR1 SNHLY and CDR2 FYNNEI. The CDR3 is 13 residues long. The CDR3 bases are TGTGCCAGCATTCGGGACGTGAACACTGAAGCTTTCTTT. This sequence encodes CASIRDVNTEAFF.

This clonotype was picked up a small number of times. The chain employs TRBV2 and TRBJ2-7; 12 bases agree with TRBD1. This CDR3 has 18 residues. CDR1 SNHLY and CDR2 FYNNEI come from the germline V gene. Trimming at V came to 1 base and at J to 3 bases, leaving 10 bases not matched to a gene. The CDR3 spells CASSEVGQGAPYLYEQYF. CDR3 in DNA: TGTGCCAGCAGTGAAGTGGGACAGGGGGCCCCCTACCTCTACGAGCAGTACTTC.

This clonotype was picked up a small number of times. The gene calls are TRBV3-1 and TRBJ2-5; D is ambiguous. CDR1 is LGHDT and CDR2 is YNNKEL in the germline V gene (reference sequence). The V end lost 1 base, the J end lost 5 bases, and 11 bases lay between the germline ends. The length of the CDR3 is 14 residues. CDR3 amino acids: CASSQGLRTETQYF. CDR3 sequence (DNA): TGTGCCAGCAGCCAAGGGCTCAGGACGGAGACCCAGTACTTC.

The J gene is TRBJ2-7, the V gene TRBV5-5; no reliable D call. The V end lost 0 bases, the J end lost 0 bases, and 7 bases lay between the germline ends. Germline assignment: CDR1 SGHKS and CDR2 YYEKEE (reference sequence). CDR3 length: 14 residues. This chain's CDR3 is CASSLVRDSYEQYF. The DNA of the CDR3 is TGTGCCAGCAGCTTGGTACGAGACTCCTACGAGCAGTACTTC.

The chain joins TRBV10-1 to TRBJ2-2; D unclear. Deletions cut 3 bases from V and 6 bases from J, with 14 bases between. Germline CDR1 and CDR2: WNHNN and SYGVQD (reference sequence). The CDR3 is made up of 15 amino acids. For the CDR3, the DNA is TGCGCCAGCAGTGACGGTGGCCACCCTGCCGGGGAGCTGTTTTTT. This sequence encodes CASSDGGHPAGELFF.

This clonotype was recorded a few times. The CDR3 loop reads CASSKVGGGGELFF. As DNA, the CDR3 is TGTGCCAGCAGCAAAGTCGGTGGGGGCGGGGAGCTGTTTTTT. The chain joins TRBV21-1 to TRBJ2-2; TRBD1 is the table's D call, not checked against the DNA. TRBV21-1 has pseudogene status. The CDR3 is 14 residues long.

At least ten counts were recorded for this clonotype. V is TRBV10-3 and J is TRBJ2-7; TRBD1 aligns across 9 bases. There are 16 residues in the CDR3. V lost 4 bases and J lost 0; bases outside the gene matches: 7. Germline V gene lookup returns CDR1 ENHRY and CDR2 SYGVKD. Here the CDR3 reads CAISGRDRESSYEQYF. Written as DNA, the CDR3 is TGTGCCATCAGTGGCCGGGACAGGGAGAGCTCCTACGAGCAGTACTTC.

The V call is TRBV6-2 or TRBV6-3, the J call TRBJ2-2; D unresolved. The CDR3 consists of 13 residues. The V end lost 6 bases, the J end lost 4 bases, and 9 bases lay between the germline ends. CDR1 and CDR2 from the germline V gene are MNHEY and SVGEGT. CDR3 amino acids: CASRLLGTGELFF. As DNA, the CDR3 is TGTGCCAGCAGGCTTCTGGGCACCGGGGAGCTGTTTTTT.

There are many counts of this clonotype. The chain couples TRBV28 to TRBJ2-3; 9 bases match TRBD2. J gave up 3 bases and V 8 bases, and 6 bases lay outside the gene matches. CDR3 length: 14 amino acids. Germline CDR1 is MDHEN and CDR2 is SYDVKM. The CDR3 loop reads CASPPSGNTDTQYF. In DNA, the CDR3 is TGTGCCAGCCCCCCTAGCGGGAATACAGATACGCAGTATTTT.

This clonotype has just a few counts. CDR3 residues: CASSYVGGGKNIQYF. Written as DNA, the CDR3 is TGTGCCAGCAGTTACGTCGGAGGCGGCAAAAACATTCAGTACTTC. The V and J genes are TRBV6-2 or TRBV6-3 and TRBJ2-4, with D possibly matching TRBD2 (5 bases). V was clipped by 2 bases and J by 3 bases, with 11 bases between them. Germline values: CDR1 MNHEY, CDR2 SVGEGT. This CDR3 comprises 15 residues.

The chain is built from TRBV29-1 and TRBJ2-3, with TRBD1 identical over 7 bases. Per the germline V gene, CDR1 is SQVTM and CDR2 is ANQGSEA. There are 13 residues in the CDR3. V dropped 7 bases and J dropped 5; count of bases not matched to a gene: 9. CDR3 coding DNA: TGCAGCGCCTTTAAGGGGGCCGTAGATACGCAGTATTTT. It codes for CSAFKGAVDTQYF.

J is TRBJ2-3 and V is TRBV29-1; possibly TRBD2 for D (6 bases). The V end lost 3 bases, the J end lost 4 bases, and 20 bases lay between the germline ends. CDR3 size: 16 residues. CDR1 SQVTM and CDR2 ANQGSEA come from the germline V gene. The CDR3 is CSVERVGSFGSDTQYF. The DNA of the CDR3 is TGCAGCGTTGAGAGGGTCGGGAGCTTTGGGTCAGATACGCAGTATTTT.

The V and J genes are TRBV7-2 and TRBJ1-4; D not resolved. This CDR3 region has 14 residues. Trimming stripped 2 bases from V and 4 bases from J, with 8 bases between. Germline assignment: CDR1 SGHTA and CDR2 FQGNSA. The CDR3 reads CASSLFGYNEKLFF. CDR3 nucleotides: TGTGCCAGCAGCTTATTCGGATATAATGAAAAACTGTTTTTT. The full variable domain, in which reference TRBV7-2 and TRBJ1-4 provide the parts outside the CDR3, is GAGVSQSPSNKVTEKGKDVELRCDPISGHTALYWYRQSLGQGLEFLIYFQGNSAPDKSGLPSDRFSAERTGGSVSTLTIQRTQQEDSAVYLCASSLFGYNEKLFFGSGTQLSVL.

DNA for the CDR3: TGTGCCAGCAGTTTCCAGGGGAATTCACCCCTCCACTTT. Translation gives CASSFQGNSPLHF. V is TRBV12-3 or TRBV12-4 and J is TRBJ1-6; D is possibly TRBD1 (6 bases). V lost 3 bases, J lost 7 bases, and 7 bases lay in between. CDR3 length: 13 residues.

In its sample, this clonotype was seen a few times. V gene TRBV2 combines with J gene TRBJ2-7, with TRBD2 as a possible D gene (6 bases). The CDR3 is made up of 14 amino acids. Trimming took off 6 bases at V and 4 bases at J, with 16 bases between the two ends. Looked up from germline, CDR1 is SNHLY and CDR2 is FYNNEI. Written as DNA, the CDR3 is TGTGCCAGCAGCCCCCCGACTAGAAAATACGAGCAGTACTTC. As protein: CASSPPTRKYEQYF. Full variable domain (missing parts from reference TRBV2 and TRBJ2-7): EPEVTQTPSHQVTQMGQEVILRCVPISNHLYFYWYRQILGQKVEFLVSFYNNEISEKSEIFDDQFSVERPDGSNFTLKIRSTKLEDSAMYFCASSPPTRKYEQYFGPGTRLTVT.

Concerning this clonotype: An end of the junction differs from the germline gene, which may be a read error. CDR3 region: CSARRVVSAKDF. The CDR3 bases are TGCAGTGCTCGTCGGGTTGTCAGTGCCAAGGATTTT. The V gene is TRBV20-1, the J gene TRBJ2-3; no clear D. Germline lookup yields CDR1 DFQATT and CDR2 SNEGSKA (reference sequence). The CDR3 is 12 residues long.